These 22 T cell receptor beta chains share one sample of origin, sequenced in a study of T cells in localized non-small cell lung cancer. This table comes from immunoSEQ multiplex PCR, and its TCRdb copy is limited to in-frame clones, with some not included. The sample shows tens of thousands of clones, 70% to 90% of them seen only once. The starting material was PBMCs, obtained before any cancer treatment. These receptors all come from a woman aged 40-75 years with stage II squamous cell lung carcinoma.

The V call is TRBV10-3, the J call TRBJ1-5; 9 bases map to TRBD1. The trim removed 6 bases at V and 4 bases at J, leaving 4 bases unmatched. This CDR3 has 14 residues. Germline assignment: CDR1 ENHRY and CDR2 SYGVKD. The chain's CDR3 is CAIRGQGLNQPQHF. The CDR3 DNA follows: TGTGCCATCAGGGGACAGGGCTTGAATCAGCCCCAGCATTTT.

The chain recombines TRBV10-3 with TRBJ2-1, with 13 bases that match TRBD2. J was trimmed by 6 bases and V by 4 bases; bases with no gene match: 3. Germline V gene lookup returns CDR1 ENHRY and CDR2 SYGVKD. This CDR3 region has 15 residues. As DNA, the CDR3 is TGTGCCATCAGTGCCGGGACTAGCGGGACCAATGAGCAGTTCTTC. Protein product: CAISAGTSGTNEQFF.

This chain uses TRBV7-2 with TRBJ1-2; 9 bases line up with TRBD1. V was clipped by 2 bases and J by 8 bases; unmatched bases: 6. The CDR3 has 14 amino acids. CDR1 and CDR2 from the germline V gene are SGHTA and FQGNSA. CDR3 coding DNA: TGTGCCAGCAGCTTAATAACAGGGGGCATGGGCTACACCTTC. As protein: CASSLITGGMGYTF.

The genes are TRBV18 and TRBJ1-2; 7 positions agree with TRBD1. V trimming: 2 bases; J trimming: 4 bases; junction bases outside the gene matches: 7. This CDR3 comprises 15 residues. Germline CDR1 KGHSH, CDR2 LQKENI. CDR3: CASSPGTVGLYGYTF. DNA of the CDR3: TGTGCCAGCTCACCAGGGACAGTCGGTCTCTATGGCTACACCTTC.

The chain carries TRBV10-3 and TRBJ2-1; TRBD2 agrees at 12 bases. This CDR3 has 15 residues. Germline V gives CDR1 ENHRY, CDR2 SYGVKD. J was trimmed by 7 bases and V by 6 bases; bases with no gene match: 7. CDR3 loop: CAIRGTSGRQNEQFF. CDR3 coding DNA: TGTGCCATCAGGGGAACTAGCGGGAGGCAGAATGAGCAGTTCTTC.

Comment on this clone: This sample also contains other DNA sequences that code for the same CDR3. The chain combines TRBV9 with TRBJ2-3; D is undetermined. The germline V gene has CDR1 SGDLS and CDR2 YYNGEE. The CDR3 covers 13 residues. V lost 0 bases, J lost 1 base, and 3 bases lay in between. The CDR3 reads CASSVGGTDTQYF. In DNA form, the CDR3 reads TGTGCCAGCAGCGTAGGGGGCACAGATACGCAGTATTTT.

This clone appeared a single time. The chain employs TRBV15 and TRBJ1-6, with 7 bases that match TRBD1. CDR1 LNHNV and CDR2 YYDKDF come from the germline V gene (reference sequence). The CDR3 has 14 residues. The junction had 3 bases not matched to a gene; V was cut back by 3 bases and J by 7 bases. The CDR3 DNA is TGTGCCACCAGCAGGGGACAGCCGAATTCACCCCTCCACTTT. This gives the protein CATSRGQPNSPLHF.

This clone appeared once. The chain combines TRBV28 with TRBJ2-7, with 8 positions matching TRBD1. Germline V CDR1 and CDR2: MDHEN, SYDVKM. The CDR3 is 14 amino acids. Trimming cost V 3 bases and J 4 bases; bases outside gene matches: 5. The chain's CDR3 is CASSFNNRGYEQYF. In nucleotides, the CDR3 is TGTGCCAGCAGTTTTAATAACAGGGGGTACGAGCAGTACTTC.

V usage is TRBV5-1 and J usage is TRBJ1-5, with D unclear. V was pared by 4 bases and J by 6 bases, with 11 bases between. The CDR3 loop spans 13 amino acids. Per germline, CDR1 SGHRS and CDR2 YFSETQ. The CDR3 nucleotides read TGCGCCAGCAGCGTGGACTGGGGTCAGCCCCAGCATTTT. Amino acid sequence: CASSVDWGQPQHF.

The chain employs TRBV18 and TRBJ1-5; no reliable D call. Germline V gene lookup returns CDR1 KGHSH and CDR2 LQKENI. Trimming took 1 base from V and 4 from J, leaving 5 bases between them. The CDR3 has 13 residues. CDR3 sequence reads: CASSPRGNQPQHF. The CDR3 DNA is TGTGCCAGCTCACCACGGGGAAATCAGCCCCAGCATTTT.

The chain employs TRBV5-1 and TRBJ1-2; D is unclear. Germline CDR1 and CDR2: SGHRS and YFSETQ. The CDR3 loop spans 14 amino acids. Trimming took 1 base from V and 1 from J, leaving 8 bases between them. Here the CDR3 reads CASSLKGRNYGYTF. DNA for the CDR3: TGCGCCAGCAGCTTGAAAGGGCGTAACTATGGCTACACCTTC.

This chain joins TRBV5-1 and TRBJ1-1; possible D gene TRBD1, 6 bases. Germline V gene data show CDR1 as SGHRS and CDR2 as YFSETQ. Between the trimmed V and J ends, which lost 4 bases and 1 base, there was a span of 11 bases. The CDR3 is made up of 14 amino acids. CDR3 region: CASSGRTANTEAFF. Here the CDR3 DNA reads TGCGCCAGCAGCGGCCGGACAGCGAACACTGAAGCTTTCTTT. The complete variable domain, with remaining parts taken from reference TRBV5-1 and TRBJ1-1, reads KAGVTQTPRYLIKTRGQQVTLSCSPISGHRSVSWYQQTPGQGLQFLFEYFSETQRNKGNFPGRFSGRQFSNSRSEMNVSTLELGDSALYLCASSGRTANTEAFFGQGTRLTVV.

The chain employs TRBV7-2 and TRBJ2-1; D not resolved. Germline V CDR1 and CDR2: SGHTA, FQGNSA. The CDR3 covers 18 residues. With 0 bases removed from V and 4 bases from J, the gap between germline ends came to 19 bases. CDR3 sequence: CASSLALLSRSNYNEQFF. For the CDR3, the DNA is TGTGCCAGCAGCTTAGCCCTCTTGTCCAGGTCAAATTACAATGAGCAGTTCTTC.

This rearrangement joins TRBV6-4 to TRBJ1-5; D gene uncertain. V gave up 0 bases and J gave up 0 bases, with 15 bases separating them. Per the germline V gene, CDR1 is MRHNA and CDR2 is SNTAGT. There are 18 residues in the CDR3. This chain's CDR3 is CASSDSYDHRHSNQPQHF. CDR3 DNA: TGTGCCAGCAGTGACTCGTATGATCACAGACATAGCAATCAGCCCCAGCATTTT.

The genes are TRBV11-3 and TRBJ1-3; D remains ambiguous. Germline V gives CDR1 SGHNT, CDR2 YENEEA. The CDR3 length is 16 residues. V lost 0 bases and J lost 3, with 12 bases in between. In DNA, the CDR3 is TGTGCCAGCAGCTTAGATCAAACAGCCTTTGGAAACACCATATATTTT. Its protein is CASSLDQTAFGNTIYF.

J is TRBJ1-2 and V is TRBV7-8; tentatively, D is TRBD1 (6 bases). Germline V gives CDR1 SGHVS, CDR2 FQNEAQ. The CDR3 consists of 13 residues. Trimming took 2 bases from V and 7 from J, leaving 11 bases between them. The CDR3 spells CASSLSGVGGYTF. The CDR3 bases are TGTGCCAGCAGCTTATCAGGGGTCGGTGGCTACACCTTC.

CDR3 region: CATSRGIASFSYNEQFF. CDR3 DNA sequence: TGTGCCACCAGCAGAGGTATAGCGAGTTTCTCCTACAATGAGCAGTTCTTC. This rearrangement joins TRBV15 to TRBJ2-1; a weak D match, TRBD2 (5 bases). Between the trimmed V and J ends, which lost 1 base and 0 bases, there was a span of 13 bases. The germline CDR1 and CDR2 sequences are LNHNV and YYDKDF (reference sequence). This CDR3 contains 17 residues.

The chain combines TRBV19 with TRBJ2-1, with D possibly called TRBD1 or TRBD2 (5 bases each). The germline V gene encodes CDR1 LNHDA and CDR2 SQIVND (reference sequence). Trimming stripped 7 bases from V and 9 bases from J, with 25 bases between. CDR3 length: 16 residues. In nucleotides, the CDR3 is TGTGCCAGTACTCCCGGGGCCCACTCTGCGGCAGGTGAGCAGTTCTTC. This translates into CASTPGAHSAAGEQFF.

The rearrangement links TRBV5-1 to TRBJ2-3; 7 bases are a match to TRBD1. Per the germline V gene, CDR1 is SGHRS and CDR2 is YFSETQ. V gave up 4 bases and J gave up 1 base; unmatched junction bases: 3. This CDR3 has 14 amino acids. Written as DNA, the CDR3 is TGCGCCAGCAGCCCTGGACAGGGCACAGATACGCAGTATTTT. Encoded protein: CASSPGQGTDTQYF.

J is TRBJ2-3 and V is TRBV7-2; D unresolved. The CDR3 runs to 13 residues. Germline V gene data show CDR1 as SGHTA and CDR2 as FQGNSA. The V end was cut by 6 bases, the J end by 2 bases, with 9 bases between. The CDR3 DNA reads as TGTGCCAGCAGTTCCAATCCCACAGATACGCAGTATTTT. Amino acids: CASSSNPTDTQYF.

The rearrangement uses TRBV7-2 and TRBJ2-7; 7 nucleotides line up with TRBD1. Germline CDR1 is SGHTA and CDR2 is FQGNSA. The CDR3 covers 14 residues. J was trimmed by 2 bases and V by 5 bases; bases with no gene match: 6. In DNA form, the CDR3 reads TGTGCCAGCAGCAAGGGACAGCCTCCCTACGAGCAGTACTTC. Amino acid sequence: CASSKGQPPYEQYF.

The rearrangement links TRBV5-1 to TRBJ2-1; 10 bases map to TRBD2. With V trimmed by 0 bases and J by 9 bases, 3 bases remained unmatched. From germline, CDR1 is SGHRS and CDR2 YFSETQ. The CDR3 runs 14 residues. CDR3 sequence reads: CASSLGRLAGEQFF. DNA of the CDR3: TGCGCCAGCAGCTTGGGCAGACTAGCGGGTGAGCAGTTCTTC.